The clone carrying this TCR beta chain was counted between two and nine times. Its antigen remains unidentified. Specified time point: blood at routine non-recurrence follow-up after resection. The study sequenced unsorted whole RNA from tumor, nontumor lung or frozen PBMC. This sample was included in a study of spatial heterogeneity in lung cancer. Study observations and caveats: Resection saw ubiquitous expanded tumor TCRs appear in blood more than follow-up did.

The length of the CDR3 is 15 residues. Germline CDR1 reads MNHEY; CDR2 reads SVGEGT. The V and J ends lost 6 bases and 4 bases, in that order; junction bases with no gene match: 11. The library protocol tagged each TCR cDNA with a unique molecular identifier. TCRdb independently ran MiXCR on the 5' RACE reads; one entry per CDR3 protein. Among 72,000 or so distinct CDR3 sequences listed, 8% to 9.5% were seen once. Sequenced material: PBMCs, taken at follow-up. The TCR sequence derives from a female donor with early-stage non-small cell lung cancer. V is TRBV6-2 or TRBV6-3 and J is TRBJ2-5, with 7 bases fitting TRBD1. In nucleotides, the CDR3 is TGTGCCAGCAGGTACAAGGGGGCGCGGCGAGAGACCCAGTACTTC. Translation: CASRYKGARRETQYF.